Sequencing of this TCR beta chain was carried out in a study of post-analysis software for immune sequencing data. The overall study: Disease courses included relapsing-remitting, secondary progressive and progressive-relapsing multiple sclerosis.

This CDR3 spans 15 amino acids. V shed 5 bases, J shed 3 bases, and the junction held 5 bases outside the gene matches. Per the germline V gene, CDR1 is MNHEY and CDR2 is SVGAGI. A word on this clonotype: The target antigen is unknown.

Study results and caveats: The study found TRBV5-6, TRBV5-1 and TRBV20-1 among five TRBV segments more frequent in patients than controls. Controls significantly exceeded multiple sclerosis patients in normalized Chao1 diversity.

Researchers reported that TCR beta cDNA libraries carried unique molecular identifiers. Around 450,000 cDNA molecules were recovered from an input of about 1 to 10 million T cells. One entry per CDR3 protein results from TCRdb running MiXCR on the PCR reads. The repertoire holds 750,000 to 950,000 distinct CDR3 sequences, with around 42% as singletons. Sequencing was performed on blood. The chain combines TRBV6-5 with TRBJ1-5; 9 bases align to TRBD1. This TCR was recovered from a girl between 5 and 17 years old with multiple sclerosis. The CDR3 DNA reads as TGTGCCAGCAGTGGGCGGACAGGGGACAATCAGCCCCAGCATTTT. Its translation is CASSGRTGDNQPQHF.